This passage covers 18 T cell receptor beta chains from one sample sequenced in a study of CD8 T cells in ankylosing spondylitis. Each CDR3 protein is one row after TCRdb ran MiXCR on the 5' RACE reads. The table lists approximately 340,000 distinct CDR3 sequences, about 15% of them singletons. The sequenced sample was blood, either unsorted or a sorted T cell fraction (not recorded which). The origin of the receptors is a male donor with ankylosing spondylitis or in good health (not recorded which).

This clonotype was recorded a few times. The chain is built from TRBV11-2 and TRBJ2-7; the match to TRBD1 covers 8 bases. This CDR3 contains 17 residues. Germline loops: CDR1 SGHAT, CDR2 FQNNGV. With 5 bases clipped from V and 2 bases from J, the junction kept 14 bases outside the gene matches. CDR3 in amino acids: CASSPRSRTGSPYEQYF. For the CDR3, the DNA is TGTGCCAGCAGCCCTCGTTCCAGGACAGGGTCACCCTACGAGCAGTACTTC.

This clonotype was picked up a small number of times. The CDR3 sequence is CASSFTSEQFF. The DNA for the CDR3 is TGTGCCAGCAGCTTCACTAGCGAGCAGTTCTTC. The V gene is TRBV7-8, the J gene TRBJ2-1, with D possibly matching TRBD2 (6 bases). The CDR3 has 11 residues. The germline V gene has CDR1 SGHVS and CDR2 FQNEAQ. The V gene lost 3 bases and the J gene lost 10 bases, with 7 bases spanning the gap.

V usage is TRBV12-5 and J usage is TRBJ2-5, with D tentatively TRBD1 or TRBD2 (6 bases each). Germline CDR1 LGHNT, CDR2 FRNRAP. V was pared by 7 bases and J by 4 bases, with 13 bases between. This CDR3 has 13 residues. The DNA of the CDR3 is TGTGCTAGTGCGGAGGGGGTAGGAGAGACCCAGTACTTC. Translated, it gives CASAEGVGETQYF.

This clonotype came up many times. The chain has TRBV12-3 or TRBV12-4 and TRBJ1-2; 8 bases line up with TRBD1. V lost 6 bases to trimming and J lost 3 bases; unmatched junction nucleotides: 6. The CDR3 spans 14 residues. The CDR3 loop reads CASSLQTGDYGYTF. The CDR3 nucleotides are TGTGCCAGCAGCCTCCAGACAGGGGACTATGGCTACACCTTC.

This clonotype was detected a few times. The rearrangement joins TRBV6-1 to TRBJ2-7, with D maybe TRBD2 (6 bases). V was pared by 6 bases and J by 0 bases, with 18 bases between. Germline V gives CDR1 MNHNS, CDR2 SASEGT. CDR3 length equals 16 residues. CDR3 coding DNA: TGTGCCAGCAGATTTGAGAAAGGACTAAACTCCTACGAGCAGTACTTC. Protein sequence: CASRFEKGLNSYEQYF.

The CDR3 region has the DNA TGTGCCTGGAAGGACTTAGGATACGAGCAGTACTTC. As protein: CAWKDLGYEQYF. This chain uses TRBV30 with TRBJ2-7; the D gene is possibly TRBD2 (5 bases). CDR1 and CDR2 (germline): GTSNPN, SVGIG (reference sequence). CDR3 length: 12 residues. V was clipped by 4 bases and J by 4 bases, with 11 bases between them.

The rearrangement links TRBV3-1 to TRBJ1-2; TRBD1 matches 7 bases. The CDR3 sequence is 16 residues long. The V segment lost 2 bases and the J segment 4 bases; nucleotides outside the gene matches: 10. Looked up from germline, CDR1 is LGHDT and CDR2 is YNNKEL (reference sequence). For the CDR3, the DNA is TGTGCCAGCAGCCAAAGGGACAGTGGCGGTCTCTATGGCTACACCTTC. Protein: CASSQRDSGGLYGYTF.

This clonotype has more than one count but fewer than ten. The chain has TRBV5-6 and TRBJ1-1; weak D call: TRBD1 (6 bases). The CDR3 consists of 17 residues. V lost 3 bases and J 3 bases, leaving 21 bases between the germline ends. Germline V gene data show CDR1 as SGHDT and CDR2 as YYEEEE. CDR3 loop: CASSSPWGPREDTEAFF. CDR3 sequence (DNA): TGTGCCAGCAGCTCTCCCTGGGGGCCCAGAGAGGACACTGAAGCTTTCTTT.

This clonotype has only a few counts. This rearrangement joins TRBV7-8 to TRBJ2-1; D remains ambiguous. Per the germline V gene, CDR1 is SGHVS and CDR2 is FQNEAQ. V was pared by 4 bases and J by 7 bases, with 8 bases between. This CDR3 has 12 amino acids. DNA for the CDR3: TGTGCCAGCAGCTCCTTAGGGAATGAGCAGTTCTTC. This sequence encodes CASSSLGNEQFF.

The chain joins TRBV10-1 to TRBJ2-5; D is ambiguous. Trimming cost V 10 bases and J 2 bases, with 5 bases left between them. Germline V gene sequence: CDR1 WNHNN, CDR2 SYGVQD (reference sequence). This CDR3 spans 10 amino acids. The CDR3 region has the DNA TGCGCCAACCCTCAAGAGACCCAGTACTTC. This translates into CANPQETQYF.

The sample holds a few counts of this clonotype. The chain employs TRBV6-5 and TRBJ1-4; possibly TRBD1 for D (5 bases). The germline V and J ends were trimmed by 1 base and 7 bases, with 13 bases remaining between them. The CDR3 sequence is 15 residues long. The V gene's germline CDR1 is MNHEY and CDR2 SVGAGI. CDR3 coding DNA: TGTGCCAGCAGTTACTGGGCAGGGAGGGTTGAAAAACTGTTTTTT. This encodes CASSYWAGRVEKLFF.

The chain couples TRBV5-5 to TRBJ1-1; a possible D gene is TRBD1 (5 bases). This CDR3 is built from 15 residues. V lost 3 bases to trimming and J lost 3 bases, with 15 bases between them. Germline V gene lookup returns CDR1 SGHKS and CDR2 YYEKEE (reference sequence). The CDR3: CASSSRVGVDTEAFF. For the CDR3, the DNA is TGTGCCAGCAGCTCGCGGGTAGGGGTGGACACTGAAGCTTTCTTT.

CDR3 DNA: TGCGCCAGCAGCTTGGAAGGCGGGAAACAGGGGCCCATTTTGAACACTGAAGCTTTCTTT. Amino acid sequence: CASSLEGGKQGPILNTEAFF. The chain is built from TRBV5-1 and TRBJ1-1, with TRBD1 identical over 7 bases. Trimming removed 0 bases from V and 0 bases from J; junction bases left unmatched: 17. The germline V gene encodes CDR1 SGHRS and CDR2 YFSETQ. The CDR3 length is 20 residues.

This clonotype was seen more than once but under ten times. The chain combines TRBV24-1 with TRBJ2-3, with D unresolved. The CDR3 has 12 residues. Germline CDR1 reads KGHDR; CDR2 reads SFDVKD. The germline V and J ends were trimmed by 5 bases and 2 bases, with 4 bases remaining between them. The chain's CDR3 is CATSGVTDTQYF. The CDR3 coding sequence is TGTGCCACCAGTGGGGTCACAGATACGCAGTATTTT.

V is TRBV20-1 and J is TRBJ2-3, with 10 bases matching TRBD2. This CDR3 comprises 16 residues. V dropped 6 bases and J dropped 2; count of bases not matched to a gene: 11. The germline V gene encodes CDR1 DFQATT and CDR2 SNEGSKA (reference sequence). The CDR3 spells CSARPAGGPHTDTQYF. CDR3 nucleotide sequence: TGCAGTGCCCGGCCAGCGGGGGGGCCTCACACAGATACGCAGTATTTT.

The chain's CDR3 is CASSSIERVPYGYTF. The CDR3 DNA follows: TGTGCCAGCAGCTCGATAGAGCGTGTGCCCTATGGCTACACCTTC. The rearrangement links TRBV5-6 to TRBJ1-2; D not certain. The V end was cut by 3 bases, the J end by 4 bases, with 16 bases between. The germline gives CDR1 SGHDT, CDR2 YYEEEE. The CDR3 extends over 15 amino acids.

This sequence joins TRBV29-1 and TRBJ2-7, with 7 bases fitting TRBD2. The CDR3 is 11 amino acids. V lost 7 bases, J lost 3 bases, and 3 bases stayed unmatched. Germline CDR1 and CDR2: SQVTM and ANQGSEA. CDR3 residues: CSAGGSYEQYF. The CDR3 nucleotides read TGCAGCGCCGGGGGGAGCTACGAGCAGTACTTC.

This clonotype was observed at least ten times. The V gene is TRBV10-3, the J gene TRBJ1-2; no firm D call. The CDR3 sequence is 14 residues long. The ends were cut back, 6 bases at V and 4 bases at J, with 15 bases in the middle. Germline CDR1 reads ENHRY; CDR2 reads SYGVKD. CDR3 nucleotides: TGTGCCATCAGACCTGGGATGGAGGGCTATGGCTACACCTTC. Protein: CAIRPGMEGYGYTF.